This note documents a single T cell receptor beta chain sequence. Its antigen is not identified. One junction end does not reproduce the germline sequence, and a read error may be involved. Indicated time point: newly diagnosed GD, antithyroid drugs for less than 3 months. PBMCs were the source of the RNA used for TCR sequencing. The CDR3 extends over 13 amino acids. In germline, CDR1 is MGHDK, CDR2 SYGVNS. This sample was included in a study of regulatory T cells in long-lasting Graves disease. Findings of the study overall: It is possible that accuracy was reduced by the small size of the sample. Persistent disease exhibited a predilection for TRBV28, TRBJ1-2 and TRBJ2-5.

Investigators prepared the TCR beta libraries by applying iRepertoire HTBI primers and Arm-PCR of CDR3 regions. TCRdb re-called the multiplex PCR reads with MiXCR, one entry per CDR3 protein. The table has under 700,000 distinct CDR3 sequences, about 16% seen once; the top ten hold roughly 25%. The same data also went into a second study, on T cells in Graves' hyperthyroidism and ophthalmopathy. From that second work: Thyroid ultrasound and orbital computed tomography, with clinical symptoms and serum thyroxine and TRAb, informed diagnoses.

The receptor comes from a woman between 40 and 65 years old with Graves disease. Sequenced here: peripheral blood mononuclear cells (PBMCs), sampled at new diagnosis, from a patient treated with antithyroid drugs. The V call is TRBV25-1, the J call TRBJ2-3; D is ambiguous. This CDR3 reads CVSSGRYTDTQYF. The CDR3, as DNA: TGTGTCAGCAGTGGGCGGTACACAGATACGCAGTATTTT.